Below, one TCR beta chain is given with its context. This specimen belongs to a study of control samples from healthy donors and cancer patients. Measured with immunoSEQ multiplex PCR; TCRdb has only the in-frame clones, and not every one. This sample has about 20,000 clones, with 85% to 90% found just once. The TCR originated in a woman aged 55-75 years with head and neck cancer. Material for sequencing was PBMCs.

The CDR3 sequence: CASSELRTGHTDTQYF. CDR3 coding DNA: TGCGCCAGCAGTGAGTTACGGACAGGACACACAGATACGCAGTATTTT. The chain couples TRBV10-2 to TRBJ2-3, with TRBD1 identical over 7 bases. CDR3 length: 16 residues. Trimming removed 1 base from V and 2 bases from J; junction bases left unmatched: 6. The V gene's germline CDR1 is WSHSY and CDR2 SAAADI.